The 21 T cell receptor beta chains below come from one sample, sequenced in a study of shared clonotypes between healthy human individuals (dated by TCRdb to the early 2020s). CD8 naive samples were CD45RO-negative cells positively selected for CCR7, giving a CD45RA+CCR7+ population that excluded TemRA cells. Library method: the immunoSEQ multiplex PCR assay. What TCRdb holds here is the immuneACCESS table cut down to in-frame rearrangements. Part of the clones is not present; checked against another copy, under half of the missing clones reflect an unresolved V gene, and the others are unexplained. Across this sample there are 1.5 million to 2.5 million clones, with less than 95% seen only once. 0.95% to 1.5% of the sample is held by the ten biggest clonotypes. Source material: naive CD8+ T cells sorted from blood. The cell subset or site tag for this specimen amounts to: CD45RA+CCR7+. Receptor source: a young man in good health.

The rearrangement uses TRBV10-2 and TRBJ1-3; no clear D gene. Germline assignment: CDR1 WSHSY and CDR2 SAAADI. The CDR3 is 12 amino acids. Trimming removed 2 bases from V and 4 bases from J, with 3 bases in between. The CDR3 spells CASSEGGNTIYF. In DNA form, the CDR3 reads TGCGCCAGCAGTGAGGGGGGAAACACCATATATTTT.

The chain combines TRBV13 with TRBJ2-1; 9 bases align to TRBD2. CDR1 and CDR2 (germline): PRHDT, FYEKMQ (reference sequence). CDR3 size: 18 residues. V lost 2 bases and J lost 0; bases outside the gene matches: 8. The CDR3 sequence: CASSLRLAAHGSYNEQFF. CDR3 coding DNA: TGTGCCAGCAGCTTACGACTAGCGGCCCATGGCTCCTACAATGAGCAGTTCTTC.

The chain employs TRBV7-2 and TRBJ1-6, with unresolved D. Trimming took 1 base from V and 12 from J, leaving 22 bases between them. This CDR3 spans 17 amino acids. CDR1 SGHTA and CDR2 FQGNSA come from the germline V gene. The CDR3 spells CASSLGVLGAFGEPLHF. DNA for the CDR3: TGTGCCAGCAGCTTAGGGGTCTTGGGTGCATTCGGGGAACCCCTCCACTTT.

The chain employs TRBV6-5 and TRBJ2-7, with D maybe TRBD1 (6 bases). V lost 1 base and J 1 base, leaving 11 bases between the germline ends. The CDR3 has 15 residues. Germline CDR1 reads MNHEY; CDR2 reads SVGAGI. DNA of the CDR3: TGTGCCAGCAGTTACTATTGGGACACTTCCTACGAGCAGTACTTC. As protein: CASSYYWDTSYEQYF.

The rearrangement joins TRBV6-6 to TRBJ2-7; D may match TRBD1 or TRBD2 (5 bases each). CDR1 is MNHNY and CDR2 is SVGAGI in the germline V gene (reference sequence). V was pared by 7 bases and J by 3 bases, with 16 bases between. The CDR3 runs 14 residues. DNA for the CDR3: TGTGCCAGCACAGAGGGACCGACCCTCTACGAGCAGTACTTC. It codes for CASTEGPTLYEQYF.

Details on this clone: In the same sample, other DNA sequences code for this CDR3. The chain has TRBV29-1 and TRBJ1-2; 7 bases map to TRBD1. Germline V lookup: CDR1 SQVTM, CDR2 ANQGSEA. This CDR3 spans 11 amino acids. V lost 5 bases and J lost 6; bases outside the gene matches: 3. The CDR3 spells CSVLRGDGYTF. CDR3 nucleotide sequence: TGCAGCGTTCTCAGGGGGGATGGCTACACCTTC.

The chain employs TRBV9 and TRBJ1-6; 7 bases agree with TRBD1. CDR1 is SGDLS, CDR2 YYNGEE, per germline. The junction had 10 bases not matched to a gene; V was cut back by 3 bases and J by 7 bases. There are 16 residues in the CDR3. The CDR3: CASSGDGDSLNSPLHF. In nucleotides, the CDR3 is TGTGCCAGCAGCGGCGACGGGGACAGCCTAAATTCACCCCTCCACTTT.

The J gene is TRBJ2-1, the V gene TRBV5-4; D is uncertain. CDR3 size: 12 residues. Deletions cut 4 bases from V and 4 bases from J, with 6 bases between. Germline lookup yields CDR1 SGHNT and CDR2 YYREEE (reference sequence). This chain's CDR3 is CASSIGYNEQFF. The CDR3 DNA sequence: TGTGCCAGCAGCATCGGTTACAATGAGCAGTTCTTC. Together with reference TRBV5-4 and TRBJ2-1, the CDR3 gives the full variable domain: ETGVTQSPTHLIKTRGQQVTLRCSSQSGHNTVSWYQQALGQGPQFIFQYYREEENGRGNFPPRFSGLQFPNYSSELNVNALELDDSALYLCASSIGYNEQFFGPGTRLTVL.

The chain uses TRBV11-2 and TRBJ1-1; TRBD1 is a possible D gene (5 bases). The CDR3 is 14 residues long. Deletions cut 5 bases from V and 5 bases from J, with 15 bases between. Germline V CDR1 and CDR2: SGHAT, FQNNGV. In nucleotides, the CDR3 is TGTGCCAGCAGCCCCCCCGGGGGGGTAACTGAAGCTTTCTTT. It is translated as CASSPPGGVTEAFF.

This clone was recorded only once. Additional DNA sequences in this sample encode the identical CDR3. The chain combines TRBV29-1 with TRBJ2-5; 7 bases align to TRBD2. V lost 1 base, J lost 5 bases, and 4 bases stayed unmatched. Germline values: CDR1 SQVTM, CDR2 ANQGSEA. The CDR3 covers 13 residues. CDR3 nucleotide sequence: TGCAGCGTTGAAGGGCAGGGAGGGGAGACCCAGTACTTC. It codes for CSVEGQGGETQYF.

Here the CDR3 reads CASSYGAGEGDTQYF. CDR3 coding DNA: TGTGCCAGCAGTTACGGAGCGGGAGAGGGAGATACGCAGTATTTT. The chain is built from TRBV6-5 and TRBJ2-3; 8 bases align to TRBD2. The V gene's germline CDR1 is MNHEY and CDR2 SVGAGI. V shed 2 bases, J shed 5 bases, and the junction held 6 bases outside the gene matches. The CDR3 spans 15 residues.

The chain links TRBV2 to TRBJ1-1, with TRBD1 matching 7 bases. The CDR3 is 12 amino acids. Germline lookup yields CDR1 SNHLY and CDR2 FYNNEI. With V trimmed by 9 bases and J by 2 bases, 3 bases remained unmatched. In DNA, the CDR3 is TGTGCCAGAACAGGGGTTAACACTGAAGCTTTCTTT. It specifies CARTGVNTEAFF.

The chain couples TRBV7-6 to TRBJ2-7, with 9 bases identical to TRBD1. The CDR3 is made up of 15 amino acids. V lost 3 bases, J lost 2 bases, and 5 bases stayed unmatched. Germline V gene sequence: CDR1 SGHVS, CDR2 FNYEAQ. The CDR3 is CASSLGQGPTYEQYF. For the CDR3, the DNA is TGTGCCAGCAGCTTGGGACAGGGTCCTACCTACGAGCAGTACTTC.

The chain combines TRBV7-2 with TRBJ2-7, with a weak D call TRBD1 (6 bases). From germline, CDR1 is SGHTA and CDR2 FQGNSA. The V end was cut by 5 bases, the J end by 4 bases, with 18 bases between. This CDR3 has 15 residues. CDR3 DNA: TGTGCCAGCAGCGCAAGCTGGGGGACATCTTACGAGCAGTACTTC. Protein: CASSASWGTSYEQYF.

The chain has TRBV5-1 and TRBJ2-3; 9 bases line up with TRBD2. The ends lost 7 bases at V and 4 bases at J; junction bases unmatched: 16. Germline CDR1 reads SGHRS; CDR2 reads YFSETQ. This CDR3 has 17 amino acids. DNA for the CDR3: TGCGCCAGCCTCGGAGGTTTGGCGGGAGGGCCCGCAGATACGCAGTATTTT. Translation: CASLGGLAGGPADTQYF.

On this clone itself: One end of the junction fails to match germline, which may point to a read error. The chain joins TRBV6-1 to TRBJ2-5; TRBD2 agrees at 13 bases. CDR3 size: 16 residues. CDR1 is MNHNS, CDR2 SASEGT, per germline. The CDR3 coding sequence is TGTGCCAGCAGTCAAGCGGGACTAGCGGGGTCAGAGACCCAGTACTTC. This translates into CASSQAGLAGSETQYF.

Notes on this clone: Different DNA sequences within this sample yield the same CDR3. V is TRBV4-1 and J is TRBJ2-7, with D unclear. CDR1 and CDR2 (germline): MGHRA, YSYEKL. Trimming took off 4 bases at V and 1 base at J, with 8 bases between the two ends. The CDR3 sequence is 13 residues long. The CDR3, as DNA: TGCGCCAGCAGCCCAGGATTGTCCTACGAGCAGTACTTC. Amino acids: CASSPGLSYEQYF.

The chain recombines TRBV11-2 with TRBJ2-3, with D possibly matching TRBD2 (6 bases). CDR1 is SGHAT and CDR2 is FQNNGV in the germline V gene. V gave up 4 bases and J gave up 4 bases, with 21 bases separating them. The CDR3 has 17 residues. CDR3 in amino acids: CASSSPSSGELADTQYF. CDR3 DNA: TGTGCCAGCAGCTCACCTAGCTCGGGGGAGCTGGCAGATACGCAGTATTTT.

The chain joins TRBV29-1 to TRBJ1-1; D not resolved. Germline values: CDR1 SQVTM, CDR2 ANQGSEA. CDR3 size: 14 residues. V lost 4 bases and J lost 1, with 13 bases in between. For the CDR3, the DNA is TGCAGCGTTGCGGGCGGAGAGGGGAACACTGAAGCTTTCTTT. Its translation is CSVAGGEGNTEAFF.

This chain connects TRBV6-4 to TRBJ2-2; D is perhaps TRBD1 or TRBD2 (5 bases each). Between the trimmed V and J ends, which lost 4 bases and 7 bases, there was a span of 13 bases. The CDR3 is 14 residues long. Germline CDR1 MRHNA, CDR2 SNTAGT. The CDR3 DNA reads TGTGCCAGCAGTGTTACCCCTGGGGGCGGGGAGCTGTTTTTT. Protein product: CASSVTPGGGELFF.

For the CDR3, the DNA is TGCGCCAGCATGGGTGGGGGCGAAAAACTGTTTTTT. Protein sequence: CASMGGGEKLFF. The V gene is TRBV10-2, the J gene TRBJ1-4; D perhaps matches TRBD1 (6 bases). CDR1 WSHSY and CDR2 SAAADI come from the germline V gene. The CDR3 runs 12 residues. Between the trimmed V and J ends, which lost 7 bases and 8 bases, there was a span of 11 bases.